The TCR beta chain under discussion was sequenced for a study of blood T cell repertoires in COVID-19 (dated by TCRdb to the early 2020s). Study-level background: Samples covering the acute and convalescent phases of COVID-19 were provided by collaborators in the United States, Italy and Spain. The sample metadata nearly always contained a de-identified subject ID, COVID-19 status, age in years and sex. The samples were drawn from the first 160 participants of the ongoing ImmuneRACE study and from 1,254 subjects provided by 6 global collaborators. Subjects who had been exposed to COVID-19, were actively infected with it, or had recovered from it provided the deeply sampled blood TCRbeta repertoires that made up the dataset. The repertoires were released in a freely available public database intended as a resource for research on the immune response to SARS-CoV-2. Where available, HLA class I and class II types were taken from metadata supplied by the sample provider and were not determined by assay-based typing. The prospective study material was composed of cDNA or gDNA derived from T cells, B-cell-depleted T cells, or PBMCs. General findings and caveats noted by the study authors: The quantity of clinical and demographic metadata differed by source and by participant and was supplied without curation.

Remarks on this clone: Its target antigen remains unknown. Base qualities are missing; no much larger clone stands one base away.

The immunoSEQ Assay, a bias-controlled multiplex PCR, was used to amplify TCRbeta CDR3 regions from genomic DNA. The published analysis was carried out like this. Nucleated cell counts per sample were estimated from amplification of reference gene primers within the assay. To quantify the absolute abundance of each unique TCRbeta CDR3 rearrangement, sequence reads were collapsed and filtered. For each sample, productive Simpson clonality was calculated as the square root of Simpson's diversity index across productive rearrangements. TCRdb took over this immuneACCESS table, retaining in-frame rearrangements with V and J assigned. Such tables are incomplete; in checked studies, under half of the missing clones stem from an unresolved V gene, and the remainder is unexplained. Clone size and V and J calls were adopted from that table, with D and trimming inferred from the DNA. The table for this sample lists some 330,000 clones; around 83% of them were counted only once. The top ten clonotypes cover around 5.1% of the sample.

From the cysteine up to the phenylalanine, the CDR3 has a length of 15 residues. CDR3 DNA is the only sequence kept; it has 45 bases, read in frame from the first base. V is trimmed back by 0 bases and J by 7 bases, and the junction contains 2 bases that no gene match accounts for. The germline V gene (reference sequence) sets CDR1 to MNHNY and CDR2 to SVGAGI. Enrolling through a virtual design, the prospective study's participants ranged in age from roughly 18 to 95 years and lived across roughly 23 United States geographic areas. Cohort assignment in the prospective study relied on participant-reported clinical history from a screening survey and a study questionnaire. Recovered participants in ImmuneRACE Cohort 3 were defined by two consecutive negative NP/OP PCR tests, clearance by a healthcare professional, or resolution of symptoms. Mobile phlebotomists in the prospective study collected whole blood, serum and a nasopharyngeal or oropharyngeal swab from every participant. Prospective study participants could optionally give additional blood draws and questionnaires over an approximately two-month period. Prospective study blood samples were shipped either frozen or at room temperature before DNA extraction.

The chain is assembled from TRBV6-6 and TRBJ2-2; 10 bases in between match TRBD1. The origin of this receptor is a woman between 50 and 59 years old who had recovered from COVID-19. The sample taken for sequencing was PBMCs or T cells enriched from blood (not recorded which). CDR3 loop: CASSYSDRGVGELFF. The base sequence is TGTGCCAGCAGTTACTCGGACAGGGGGGTCGGGGAGCTGTTTTTT.